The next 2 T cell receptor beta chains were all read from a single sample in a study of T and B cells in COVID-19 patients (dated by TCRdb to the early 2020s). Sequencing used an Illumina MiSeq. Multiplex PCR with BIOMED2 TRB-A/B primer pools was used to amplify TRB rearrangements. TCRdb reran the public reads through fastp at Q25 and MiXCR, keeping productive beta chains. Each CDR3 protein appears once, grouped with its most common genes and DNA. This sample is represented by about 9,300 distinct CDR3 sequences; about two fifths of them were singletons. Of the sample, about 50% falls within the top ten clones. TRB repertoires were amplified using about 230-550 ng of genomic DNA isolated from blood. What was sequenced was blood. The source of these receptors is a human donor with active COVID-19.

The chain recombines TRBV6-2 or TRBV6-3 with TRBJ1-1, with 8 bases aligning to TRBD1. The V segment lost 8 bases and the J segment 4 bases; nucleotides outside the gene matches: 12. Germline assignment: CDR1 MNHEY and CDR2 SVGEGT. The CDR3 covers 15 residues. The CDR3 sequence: CASFTGGGPSTEAFF. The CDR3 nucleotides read TGTGCCAGCTTCACAGGGGGGGGCCCAAGCACTGAAGCTTTCTTT.

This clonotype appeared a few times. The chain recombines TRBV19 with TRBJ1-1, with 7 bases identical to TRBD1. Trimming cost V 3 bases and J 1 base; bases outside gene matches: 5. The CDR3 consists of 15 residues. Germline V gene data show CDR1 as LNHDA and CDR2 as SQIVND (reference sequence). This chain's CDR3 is CASSIYGTANTEAFF. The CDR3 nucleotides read TGTGCCAGTAGTATTTACGGGACAGCGAACACTGAAGCTTTCTTT.